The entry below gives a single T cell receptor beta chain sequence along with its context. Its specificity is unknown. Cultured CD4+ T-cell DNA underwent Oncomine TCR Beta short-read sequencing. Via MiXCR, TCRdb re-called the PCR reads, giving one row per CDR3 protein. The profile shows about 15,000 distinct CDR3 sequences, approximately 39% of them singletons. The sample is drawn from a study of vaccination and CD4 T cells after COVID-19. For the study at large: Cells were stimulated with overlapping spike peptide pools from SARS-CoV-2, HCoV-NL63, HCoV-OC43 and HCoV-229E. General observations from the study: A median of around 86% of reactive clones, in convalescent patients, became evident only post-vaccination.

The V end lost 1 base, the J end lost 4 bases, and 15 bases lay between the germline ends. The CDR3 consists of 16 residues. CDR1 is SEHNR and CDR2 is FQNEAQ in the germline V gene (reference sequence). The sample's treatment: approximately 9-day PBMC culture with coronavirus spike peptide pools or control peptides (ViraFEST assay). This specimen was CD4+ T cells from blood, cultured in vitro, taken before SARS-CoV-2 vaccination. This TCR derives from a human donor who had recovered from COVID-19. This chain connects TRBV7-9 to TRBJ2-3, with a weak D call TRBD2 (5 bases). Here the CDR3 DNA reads TGTGCCAGCAGCTTAGACGGGATCTGGGCTCCAGATACGCAGTATTTT. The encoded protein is CASSLDGIWAPDTQYF. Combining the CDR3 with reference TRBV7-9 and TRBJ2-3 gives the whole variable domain DTGVSQNPRHKITKRGQNVTFRCDPISEHNRLYWYRQTLGQGPEFLTYFQNEAQLEKSRLLSDRFSAERPKGSFSTLEIQRTEQGDSAMYLCASSLDGIWAPDTQYFGPGTRLTVL.